One T cell receptor (beta chain) is described in this entry. Its specificity is unknown. This specimen comes from a study of OX40 agonist ivuxolimab in advanced cancers. V was trimmed by 7 bases and J by 0 bases, leaving 7 bases between them. The CDR3 totals 13 residues. Germline V CDR1 and CDR2: SNHLY, FYNNEI. The table came from immunoSEQ multiplex PCR; TCRdb's copy has only in-frame clones and leaves some out. The table has around 70,000 clones, around four fifths seen once; the top ten hold roughly 2%. Study observations and caveats: CD4+ T cells averaged fewer expanded clones than CD8+ T cells.

The receptor was derived from an adult with an advanced solid tumor such as melanoma, head and neck, liver or kidney cancer. The rearrangement uses TRBV2 and TRBJ1-3; D unclear. The material was CD4+ or CD8+ T cells sorted from blood, obtained in a trial of the OX40 agonist ivuxolimab. CDR3 loop: CASTRDSGNTIYF. CDR3 DNA: TGTGCCAGCACGAGGGACTCTGGAAACACCATATATTTT.